These 31 T cell receptor beta chains originate from one sample sequenced in a study of OX40 agonist ivuxolimab in advanced cancers. The method was immunoSEQ multiplex PCR; TCRdb's version includes in-frame clones alone and lacks a portion of them. The sample lists around 99,000 clones, about 90% seen once, with more than 0.15% in the top ten. Sequencing was performed on CD4+ or CD8+ T cells sorted from blood, taken in a trial of the OX40 agonist ivuxolimab. The receptors come from an adult with an advanced solid tumor such as melanoma, head and neck, liver or kidney cancer.

The chain recombines TRBV29-1 with TRBJ2-1, with D possibly being TRBD1 (6 bases). The CDR3 length is 13 residues. CDR1 is SQVTM and CDR2 is ANQGSEA in the germline V gene. Trimming removed 0 bases at V and 7 bases at J, with 10 bases between. Here the CDR3 reads CSVEDQGRNEQFF. DNA of the CDR3: TGCAGCGTTGAAGATCAGGGGCGGAATGAGCAGTTCTTC.

This clone occurred once. This chain connects TRBV6-4 to TRBJ2-1, with 7 positions matching TRBD1. After removal of 4 bases from V and 2 bases from J, the junction contained 8 bases not matched to a gene. Germline V CDR1 and CDR2: MRHNA, SNTAGT. The CDR3 spans 16 residues. The CDR3 loop reads CASSGSGGSAYNEQFF. The CDR3, as DNA: TGTGCCAGCAGTGGCTCAGGGGGATCAGCCTACAATGAGCAGTTCTTC.

The chain joins TRBV6-1 to TRBJ1-2; 10 bases are shared with TRBD1. V lost 4 bases and J lost 10; bases outside the gene matches: 12. CDR1 is MNHNS, CDR2 SASEGT, per germline. The CDR3 extends over 15 amino acids. In DNA, the CDR3 is TGTGCCAGCAGTGGAATTGAGGGACAGGGGATGCTCTACACCTTC. It encodes CASSGIEGQGMLYTF.

J is TRBJ1-1 and V is TRBV7-6; unclear D gene. The CDR3 covers 13 residues. Trimming pared 2 bases from V and 1 base from J, leaving 5 bases between. Germline V CDR1 and CDR2: SGHVS, FNYEAQ. The CDR3 loop reads CASSLNRNTEAFF. DNA for the CDR3: TGTGCCAGCAGCTTAAACAGGAACACTGAAGCTTTCTTT.

J is TRBJ1-2 and V is TRBV29-1; D remains unclear. Per germline, CDR1 SQVTM and CDR2 ANQGSEA. Between the trimmed V and J ends, which lost 4 bases and 4 bases, there was a span of 10 bases. This CDR3 region has 12 residues. The CDR3 nucleotides read TGCAGCGTTGCGGCTGGCGGCTATGGCTACACCTTC. It encodes CSVAAGGYGYTF.

The chain has TRBV6-6 and TRBJ2-1, with 8 bases that match TRBD1. Germline trimming cut 2 bases from V and 10 bases from J; bases unmatched to any gene: 7. Germline CDR1 is MNHNY and CDR2 is SVGAGI (reference sequence). The CDR3 runs 14 residues. CDR3 amino acids: CASSYPGQAREQFF. CDR3 in DNA: TGTGCCAGCAGTTACCCGGGACAGGCGCGGGAGCAGTTCTTC.

J is TRBJ2-5 and V is TRBV18, with a tentative D call TRBD2 (6 bases). This CDR3 has 17 residues. Per the germline V gene, CDR1 is KGHSH and CDR2 is LQKENI. V gave up 6 bases and J gave up 1 base, with 21 bases separating them. The CDR3 sequence: CASSDGGRGVFQETQYF. The DNA of the CDR3 is TGTGCCAGCTCGGACGGGGGTCGGGGAGTATTCCAAGAGACCCAGTACTTC. Filled out from reference TRBV18 and TRBJ2-5, the complete variable domain reads NAGVMQNPRHLVRRRGQEARLRCSPMKGHSHVYWYRQLPEEGLKFMVYLQKENIIDESGMPKERFSAEFPKEGPSILRIQQVVRGDSAAYFCASSDGGRGVFQETQYFGPGTRLLVL.

The chain has TRBV7-9 and TRBJ2-2, with 7 bases fitting TRBD2. Germline V gene lookup returns CDR1 SEHNR and CDR2 FQNEAQ (reference sequence). The CDR3 covers 18 residues. V was clipped by 5 bases and J by 2 bases; unmatched bases: 14. CDR3 sequence reads: CASSPYFGLVTNTGELFF. The CDR3 coding sequence is TGTGCCAGCAGCCCATACTTCGGACTAGTGACTAACACCGGGGAGCTGTTTTTT.

V gene TRBV4-1 combines with J gene TRBJ2-1; 13 bases fit TRBD2. Germline CDR1 is MGHRA and CDR2 is YSYEKL. V was clipped by 8 bases and J by 4 bases; unmatched bases: 5. This CDR3 has 15 residues. The CDR3 spells CASVVGLAGYNEQFF. The DNA for the CDR3 is TGCGCCAGCGTGGTGGGACTAGCGGGGTACAATGAGCAGTTCTTC.

The V call is TRBV11-3, the J call TRBJ2-3; D is unresolved. V gave up 5 bases and J gave up 4 bases, with 10 bases separating them. This CDR3 region has 13 residues. CDR1 and CDR2 from the germline V gene are SGHNT and YENEEA. The CDR3 spells CASSDPMADTQYF. The CDR3 bases are TGTGCCAGCAGCGACCCGATGGCAGATACGCAGTATTTT. Complete variable domain (other parts from reference TRBV11-3 and TRBJ2-3): EAGVVQSPRYKIIEKKQPVAFWCNPISGHNTLYWYLQNLGQGPELLIRYENEEAVDDSQLPKDRFSAERLKGVDSTLKIQPAELGDSAVYLCASSDPMADTQYFGPGTRLTVL.

Concerning this clone: One junction end does not reproduce the germline sequence, and a read error may be involved. The V and J genes are TRBV11-2 and TRBJ1-2; perhaps TRBD1 as D (5 bases). This CDR3 has 15 amino acids. From germline, CDR1 is SGHAT and CDR2 FQNNGV. The CDR3 DNA follows: TGTGCCAGCAGCTTATTGGGGGAGAAGAGCTATCGCTACACCTTC. Protein sequence: CASSLLGEKSYRYTF.

The chain carries TRBV10-3 and TRBJ2-1; 12 bases are shared with TRBD2. Germline V gives CDR1 ENHRY, CDR2 SYGVKD. The CDR3 consists of 16 residues. The J segment lost 9 bases and the V segment lost 4 bases, leaving 10 bases of the junction unmatched. The CDR3 bases are TGTGCCATCAGTGTTGTCCGACTAGCGGGAGATATTGAGCAGTTCTTC. Encoded protein: CAISVVRLAGDIEQFF.

The chain uses TRBV6-5 and TRBJ1-1; TRBD1 agrees at 7 bases. This CDR3 has 14 residues. Germline assignment: CDR1 MNHEY and CDR2 SVGAGI. Trimming cost V 8 bases and J 10 bases; bases outside gene matches: 16. The CDR3 bases are TGTGCCAGCGGCCGGGACAGCACCAAAAGTTTAGCTTTCTTT. The encoded protein is CASGRDSTKSLAFF.

The V and J genes are TRBV5-1 and TRBJ2-7, with D perhaps matching TRBD2 (7 bases). CDR3 length equals 15 residues. The V gene's germline CDR1 is SGHRS and CDR2 YFSETQ. V gave up 3 bases and J gave up 2 bases, with 15 bases separating them. CDR3 amino acids: CASSSLGGPPYEQYF. In DNA form, the CDR3 reads TGCGCCAGCAGCTCCCTGGGGGGGCCGCCCTACGAGCAGTACTTC.

This rearrangement joins TRBV19 to TRBJ1-3; D gene unclear. CDR3 size: 14 residues. The V end lost 7 bases, the J end lost 1 base, and 11 bases lay between the germline ends. Germline CDR1 reads LNHDA; CDR2 reads SQIVND (reference sequence). The CDR3 sequence: CASTPLGSGNTIYF. For the CDR3, the DNA is TGTGCCAGTACCCCTCTTGGGTCTGGAAACACCATATATTTT.

CDR3 loop: CASSLFGGSHKMGEQFF. In DNA form, the CDR3 reads TGTGCCAGCAGTTTATTTGGGGGGAGCCACAAGATGGGTGAGCAGTTCTTC. The V and J genes are TRBV28 and TRBJ2-1; TRBD2 is a possible D gene (6 bases). V was trimmed by 1 base and J by 9 bases, leaving 22 bases between them. Germline CDR1 MDHEN, CDR2 SYDVKM. This CDR3 has 17 amino acids.

The rearrangement uses TRBV5-1 and TRBJ2-5; the match to TRBD2 covers 14 bases. Germline CDR1 and CDR2: SGHRS and YFSETQ. The CDR3 has 19 amino acids. J gave up 2 bases and V 2 bases, and 11 bases lay outside the gene matches. This CDR3 reads CASSLPGLAGVHLQETQYF. The CDR3 DNA sequence: TGCGCCAGCAGCTTACCGGGACTAGCGGGAGTCCACTTACAAGAGACCCAGTACTTC. Complete variable domain (other parts from reference TRBV5-1 and TRBJ2-5): KAGVTQTPRYLIKTRGQQVTLSCSPISGHRSVSWYQQTPGQGLQFLFEYFSETQRNKGNFPGRFSGRQFSNSRSEMNVSTLELGDSALYLCASSLPGLAGVHLQETQYFGPGTRLLVL.

The chain recombines TRBV10-1 with TRBJ2-3; D is unclear. CDR1 is WNHNN and CDR2 is SYGVQD in the germline V gene (reference sequence). V was clipped by 5 bases and J by 1 base, with 7 bases between them. The CDR3 loop spans 13 amino acids. Written as DNA, the CDR3 is TGCGCCAGCAGTTGGAGCGGCACAGATACGCAGTATTTT. This translates into CASSWSGTDTQYF.

The J gene is TRBJ1-6, the V gene TRBV7-8; possible D gene TRBD1, 5 bases. Germline loops: CDR1 SGHVS, CDR2 FQNEAQ. V was shortened by 2 bases and J by 11 bases, with 10 bases between the two germline ends. The CDR3 is 13 amino acids. CDR3 protein: CASSLLTRAPLHF. CDR3 bases: TGTGCCAGCAGCTTACTAACCAGGGCACCCCTCCACTTT.

The chain has TRBV6-1 and TRBJ2-7; D perhaps matches TRBD2 (6 bases). The V gene lost 7 bases and the J gene lost 4 bases, with 8 bases spanning the gap. Germline CDR1 is MNHNS and CDR2 is SASEGT. The CDR3 is made up of 11 amino acids. The CDR3: CASTGGYEQYF. DNA for the CDR3: TGTGCCAGCACCGGGGGTTACGAGCAGTACTTC.

This clone has only one observation. This chain connects TRBV2 to TRBJ2-1; 10 positions match TRBD2. Germline lookup yields CDR1 SNHLY and CDR2 FYNNEI. The V segment lost 7 bases and the J segment 7 bases; nucleotides outside the gene matches: 7. The CDR3 has 14 amino acids. The CDR3 coding sequence is TGTGCCAGCATGTTTGAGACTAGCGGGAATGAGCAGTTCTTC. Its translation: CASMFETSGNEQFF.

This chain links TRBV29-1 with TRBJ2-7, with D possibly matching TRBD2 (6 bases). Germline CDR1 is SQVTM and CDR2 is ANQGSEA. The CDR3 contains 16 residues. The V end lost 0 bases, the J end lost 2 bases, and 17 bases lay between the germline ends. DNA of the CDR3: TGCAGCGTTGAAGATCGGTCCCAGGGACTGACCTACGAGCAGTACTTC. Its protein is CSVEDRSQGLTYEQYF.

V gene TRBV6-6 combines with J gene TRBJ2-7, with TRBD1 identical over 11 bases. The CDR3 is made up of 15 amino acids. The V segment lost 8 bases and the J segment 5 bases; nucleotides outside the gene matches: 11. Germline values: CDR1 MNHNY, CDR2 SVGAGI (reference sequence). Here the CDR3 DNA reads TGTGCCAGCGGCGACTCGGACAGGGGGCTCAACGAGCAGTACTTC. It encodes CASGDSDRGLNEQYF.

This chain connects TRBV15 to TRBJ1-5, with D possibly TRBD1 on 5 matching bases. The V end was cut by 2 bases, the J end by 4 bases, with 9 bases between. The CDR3 totals 14 residues. CDR1 and CDR2 from the germline V gene are LNHNV and YYDKDF (reference sequence). CDR3 in DNA: TGTGCCACCAGCAGAACGCCAGGGAATCAGCCCCAGCATTTT. As protein: CATSRTPGNQPQHF. The full variable domain, completed using reference TRBV15 and TRBJ1-5, is DAMVIQNPRYQVTQFGKPVTLSCSQTLNHNVMYWYQQKSSQAPKLLFHYYDKDFNNEADTPDNFQSRRPNTSFCFLDIRSPGLGDTAMYLCATSRTPGNQPQHFGDGTRLSIL.

V usage is TRBV18 and J usage is TRBJ1-1; D may be TRBD1 (5 bases). V gave up 4 bases and J gave up 0 bases, with 15 bases separating them. The CDR3 has 16 residues. Germline CDR1 and CDR2: KGHSH and LQKENI. The DNA for the CDR3 is TGTGCCAGCTCACTGACCCAGGGATTGATGAACACTGAAGCTTTCTTT. Its translation: CASSLTQGLMNTEAFF.

This sequence joins TRBV11-2 and TRBJ2-2; 11 positions agree with TRBD2. Germline-derived CDR1 and CDR2 are SGHAT and FQNNGV. Losses at the gene ends were 5 bases for V and 6 bases for J; bases not matched to a gene: 8. The CDR3 extends over 16 amino acids. In DNA form, the CDR3 reads TGTGCCAGCAGCCTTAGCGGGGGGGTTATCCCCGGGGAGCTGTTTTTT. It translates to CASSLSGGVIPGELFF.

This chain links TRBV28 with TRBJ2-3, with 8 bases aligning to TRBD1. The CDR3 is made up of 17 amino acids. Germline V gene sequence: CDR1 MDHEN, CDR2 SYDVKM. Germline trimming cut 4 bases from V and 5 bases from J; bases unmatched to any gene: 14. The CDR3, as DNA: TGTGCCAGCAGTTCGATAAGGGACAGGAAGCAAAGAGATACGCAGTATTTT. This sequence encodes CASSSIRDRKQRDTQYF.

The chain carries TRBV7-6 and TRBJ2-7; no clear D gene. Germline CDR1 is SGHVS and CDR2 is FNYEAQ. The CDR3 covers 14 residues. Trimming pared 0 bases from V and 0 bases from J, leaving 6 bases between. In nucleotides, the CDR3 is TGTGCCAGCAGCTTAGCCCGCTTCTCCTACGAGCAGTACTTC. Amino acids: CASSLARFSYEQYF.

The chain couples TRBV2 to TRBJ2-2; no clear D gene. V lost 7 bases, J lost 0 bases, and 9 bases lay in between. Germline V CDR1 and CDR2: SNHLY, FYNNEI. There are 14 residues in the CDR3. CDR3 loop: CASTAEANTGELFF. The CDR3 nucleotides read TGTGCCAGCACGGCGGAAGCGAACACCGGGGAGCTGTTTTTT.

V is TRBV7-8 and J is TRBJ2-1; tentative D call: TRBD1 (5 bases). Germline V gene data show CDR1 as SGHVS and CDR2 as FQNEAQ. The CDR3 extends over 14 amino acids. The V end lost 4 bases, the J end lost 4 bases, and 11 bases lay between the germline ends. This CDR3 is CASSSRDRYNEQFF. CDR3 DNA sequence: TGTGCCAGCAGCTCCAGGGATAGATACAATGAGCAGTTCTTC.

This chain joins TRBV5-1 and TRBJ2-2; TRBD1 matches at 7 bases. J lost 2 bases, V lost 0 bases, and 10 bases had no gene match. CDR1 SGHRS and CDR2 YFSETQ come from the germline V gene. This CDR3 spans 18 amino acids. The CDR3 DNA sequence: TGCGCCAGCAGCTTGGTGTTGGCAGGGGGTTTAAACACCGGGGAGCTGTTTTTT. Translated, it gives CASSLVLAGGLNTGELFF.